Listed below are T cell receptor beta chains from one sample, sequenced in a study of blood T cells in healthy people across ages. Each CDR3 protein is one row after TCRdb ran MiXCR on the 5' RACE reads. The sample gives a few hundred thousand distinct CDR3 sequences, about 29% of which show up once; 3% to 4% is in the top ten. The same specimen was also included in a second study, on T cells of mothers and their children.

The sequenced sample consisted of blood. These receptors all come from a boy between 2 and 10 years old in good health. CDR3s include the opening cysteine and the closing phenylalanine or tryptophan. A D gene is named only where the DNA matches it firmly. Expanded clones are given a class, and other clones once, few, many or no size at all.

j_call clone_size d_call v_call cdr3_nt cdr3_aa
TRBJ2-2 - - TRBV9 TGTGCCAGCAGCGCCCGGGGACGGTCGAACACCGGGGAGCTGTTTTTT CASSARGRSNTGELFF
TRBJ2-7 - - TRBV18 TGTGCCAGCTCCGGGAAAGGGAGCTCCTACGAGCAGTACTTC CASSGKGSSYEQYF
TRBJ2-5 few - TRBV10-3 TGTGCCATCAGTGCTTTGAGGTCCCAAGAGACCCAGTACTTC CAISALRSQETQYF
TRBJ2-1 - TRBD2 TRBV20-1 TGCAGTGCTAGGCTCGTACTAGCGGGGGGGCGGAGTGAGCAGTTCTTC CSARLVLAGGRSEQFF
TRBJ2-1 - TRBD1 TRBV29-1 TGCAGCGTTGAGGACAGGGCATACAATGAGCAGTTCTTC CSVEDRAYNEQFF
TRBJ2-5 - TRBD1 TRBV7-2 TGTGCCAGCAGTTCCAGGGGGTGGATCGGCCAGTACTTC CASSSRGWIGQYF
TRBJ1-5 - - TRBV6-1 TGTGCCAGCAGTGTAGTCGTGGGTGTTCAGCCCCAGCATTTT CASSVVVGVQPQHF
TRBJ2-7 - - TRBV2 TGTGCCAGCAGTGAAGCGCGATTACCGATGGGGTACGAGCAGTACTTC CASSEARLPMGYEQYF
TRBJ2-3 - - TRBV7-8 TGTGCCAGCAGCATGGCCTTACCGGGGAATTTAGATACGCAGTATTTT CASSMALPGNLDTQYF
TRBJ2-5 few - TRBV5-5 TGCGCCAGCAGCCAAGGTGAAGGGGGAATCCAAGAGACCCAGTACTTC CASSQGEGGIQETQYF
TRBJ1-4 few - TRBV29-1 TGCAGCGTTGGTACAGGAAAGGAAAAACTGTTTTTT CSVGTGKEKLFF
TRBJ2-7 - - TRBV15 TGTGCCACCAGCAGAGATAAAAGCCCCGGGGGCGAGCAGTACTTC CATSRDKSPGGEQYF
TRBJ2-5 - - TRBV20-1 TGCAGTGGGCAGGCCCAAGAGACCCAGTACTTC CSGQAQETQYF
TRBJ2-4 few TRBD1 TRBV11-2 TGTGCCAGATCTGACAGGGGCAAAAACATTCAGTACTTC CARSDRGKNIQYF
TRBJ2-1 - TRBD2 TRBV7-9 TGTGCCAGCAGCTTAAGTAGCGGGAGTGTTAATGAGCAGTTCTTC CASSLSSGSVNEQFF
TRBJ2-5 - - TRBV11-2 TGTGCCAGCAGCTTTACGGGGCAAGAGACCCAGTACTTC CASSFTGQETQYF
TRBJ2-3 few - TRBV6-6 TGTGCCAGCAGTTACTCTATGGGGGGGCAGTATTTT CASSYSMGGQYF
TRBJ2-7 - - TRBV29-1 TGCAGCGTTGGAGGGGCTCGAGACTACGAGCAGTACTTC CSVGGARDYEQYF
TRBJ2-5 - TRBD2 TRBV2 TGTGCCAGCAGTGAAGGTTATGGGGGGGGAGAGACCCAGTACTTC CASSEGYGGGETQYF
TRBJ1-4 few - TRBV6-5 TGTGCCAGCAGACCCGACGGGCTCCATGAAAAACTGTTTTTT CASRPDGLHEKLFF
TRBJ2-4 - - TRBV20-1 TGCAGTGCTAGAGAAGACACGGGGAAAAACATTCAGTACTTC CSAREDTGKNIQYF
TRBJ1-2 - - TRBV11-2 TGTGCCAGCAGCCTCGGACCGTTCTATGCCTACACCTTC CASSLGPFYAYTF
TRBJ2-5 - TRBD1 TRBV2 TGTGCCAGCAGCAGACAGGGGGACGTAGAGACCCAGTACTTC CASSRQGDVETQYF
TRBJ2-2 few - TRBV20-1 TGCAGTGCTAGAGATTATAGGACACATCTTAACACCGGGGAGCTGTTTTTT CSARDYRTHLNTGELFF
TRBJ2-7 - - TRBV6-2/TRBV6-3 TGTGCCAGCAGTTACCTCAGGGCCTACGAGCAGTACTTC CASSYLRAYEQYF
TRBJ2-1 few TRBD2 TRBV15 TGTGCCACCAGCAGCCGACTAGCGAGTAACAATGAGCAGTTCTTC CATSSRLASNNEQFF
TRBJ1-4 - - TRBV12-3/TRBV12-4 TGTGCCAGCAGTTTACGGCTAGGGGGTAACGAAAAACTGTTTTTT CASSLRLGGNEKLFF
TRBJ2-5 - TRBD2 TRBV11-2 TGTGCCAGCAGCTCGACTAGCGGGGTAGGGACCCAGTACTTC CASSSTSGVGTQYF
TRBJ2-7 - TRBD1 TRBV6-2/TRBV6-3 TGTGCCAGTACCGGGACAGTCTCCTACGAGCAGTACTTC CASTGTVSYEQYF
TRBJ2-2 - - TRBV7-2 TGTGCCAGCAGCTTAGCGCTTCGTACCGGGGAGCTGTTTTTT CASSLALRTGELFF
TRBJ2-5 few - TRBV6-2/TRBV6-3 TGTGCCAGCATTCGACGGGGGACCGGGTATCCAGAGACCCAGTACTTC CASIRRGTGYPETQYF
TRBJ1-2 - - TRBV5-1 TGCGCCAGCAGCGAGGACGGTTATGGCTACACCTTC CASSEDGYGYTF
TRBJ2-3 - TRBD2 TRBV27 TGTGCCAGCGGTACTAGCGGACGGTTAGATACGCAGTATTTT CASGTSGRLDTQYF
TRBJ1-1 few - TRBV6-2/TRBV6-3 TGTGCCAGCCGGATCGGGCACTCAAACACTGAAGCTTTCTTT CASRIGHSNTEAFF
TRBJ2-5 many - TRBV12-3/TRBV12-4 TGTGCCAGCAGCCCCGCCGGCTTACAAGAGACCCAGTACTTC CASSPAGLQETQYF
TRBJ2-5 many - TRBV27 TGTGCCAGCAGTTTATCTGCGGGGGCGCAACAAGAGACCCAGTACTTC CASSLSAGAQQETQYF
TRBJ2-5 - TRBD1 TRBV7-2 TGTGCCAGCAGCTCATTGCTAGACAGGGGGGAAGAGACCCAGTACTTC CASSSLLDRGEETQYF
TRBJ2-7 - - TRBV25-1 TGTGCCAGCAGTCCACCCGCTCGGAGTTGGGGCGAGCAGTACTTC CASSPPARSWGEQYF
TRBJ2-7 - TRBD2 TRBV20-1 TGCAGTGCTAGAGATCCATATAGCGGGTCTCCTGGCGAGCAGTACTTC CSARDPYSGSPGEQYF
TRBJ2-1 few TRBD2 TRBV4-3 TGCGCCAGCAGCCAAGACGCGCGGACTAGCGGGTCCTACAATGAGCAGTTCTTC CASSQDARTSGSYNEQFF
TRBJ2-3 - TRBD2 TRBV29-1 TGCAGCGTTGAAGATAGAAGCGGGAGTGCAGATACGCAGTATTTT CSVEDRSGSADTQYF